Listed below are T cell receptor beta chains from one sample, sequenced in a study of Ad26.COV2.S vaccination and SARS-CoV-2 variants. Using immunoSEQ multiplex PCR, the repertoire was profiled, and TCRdb retains in-frame clones only, with some absent. The sample lists about 680,000 clones; about 90% were seen once. The sample was peripheral blood, taken in a trial of Ad26.COV2.S vaccine versus placebo. These receptors all come from a person aged 18-60 years who received the Ad26.COV2.S COVID-19 vaccine or a placebo. The CDR3 runs from the conserved cysteine through the conserved F or W. A D gene is named only where the DNA matches it firmly. Part of the rows lack a size; the others show once, few, many or a class for expanded clones.

TRBJ2-5,TRBV29-1,10,.,.,TGCAGTGCTTCAGGAGAGACCCAGTACTTC,CSASGETQYF
TRBJ2-7,TRBV19,16,TRBD1,.,TGTGCCAGTAGTACCCCTACGACAGGGAGCTCCTACGAGCAGTACTTC,CASSTPTTGSSYEQYF
TRBJ1-5,TRBV5-5,13,.,.,TGTGCCAGCAGCTTGGAGTGGGGTCAGCCCCAGCATTTT,CASSLEWGQPQHF
TRBJ1-1,TRBV19,11,.,.,TGTGCCACCGGGACGAACACTGAAGCTTTCTTT,CATGTNTEAFF
TRBJ2-5,TRBV6-6,15,TRBD2,.,TGTGCCAGCAGTTATCCGGGACTATCACAAGAGACCCAGTACTTC,CASSYPGLSQETQYF
TRBJ2-3,TRBV11-3,17,.,.,TGTGCCAGCAGCTTAGGGACCTTGGCGCTTGGCACAGATACGCAGTATTTT,CASSLGTLALGTDTQYF
TRBJ2-6,TRBV2,15,TRBD1,.,TGTGCCAGCAGTGTCACAGGGGTTGGGGCCAACGTCCTGACTTTC,CASSVTGVGANVLTF
TRBJ2-5,TRBV5-1,15,TRBD2,.,TGCGCCAGCAGCTTGGCCGCTAGCGGGAGGGAGACCCAGTACTTC,CASSLAASGRETQYF
TRBJ1-1,TRBV7-9,12,.,.,TGTGCCAGCAGCTTACAGGTCGCTGAAGCTTTCTTT,CASSLQVAEAFF
TRBJ2-2,TRBV27,16,TRBD2,.,TGTGCCAGCACCCGAGGACTAGCGGGAGATCCCGGGGAGCTGTTTTTT,CASTRGLAGDPGELFF
TRBJ1-5,TRBV5-8,15,.,once,TGTGCCAGCAGCTCCGTCACCGGGGGAAATCAGCCCCAGCATTTT,CASSSVTGGNQPQHF
TRBJ2-2,TRBV5-4,14,.,few,TGTGCCAGCAGCCTAGACTCCAACACCGGGGAGCTGTTTTTT,CASSLDSNTGELFF
TRBJ2-1,TRBV29-1,13,TRBD1,.,TGCAGCGGCGGGACAGGGGATTTGAATGAGCAGTTCTTC,CSGGTGDLNEQFF
TRBJ2-5,TRBV3-1/TRBV3-2,15,TRBD1,once,TGTGCCAGCAGCCAAGACCCGACAGGGTCAAAGACCCAGTACTTC,CASSQDPTGSKTQYF
TRBJ2-1,TRBV19,15,TRBD2,.,TGTGCCAGTAGTCCCCGGACTAGCGCAAACAATGAGCAGTTCTTC,CASSPRTSANNEQFF
TRBJ1-1,TRBV9,14,TRBD1,.,TGTGCCAGCAGATACTACGGGACAGGAGTCGAAGCTTTCTTT,CASRYYGTGVEAFF
TRBJ2-7,TRBV6-5,14,TRBD1,.,TGTGCCAGCAGTTACGGACAGGTCTCCTACGAGCAGTACTTC,CASSYGQVSYEQYF
TRBJ2-6,TRBV5-1,21,.,.,TGCGCCAGCAGCTTTTGGGGGAGTGGGAGCAGTTTAAATTCTGGGGCCAACGTCCTGACTTTC,CASSFWGSGSSLNSGANVLTF
TRBJ2-1,TRBV5-1,14,TRBD2,.,TGCGCCAGCAGCTACGGACTAGCTAGCAATGAGCAGTTCTTC,CASSYGLASNEQFF
TRBJ1-4,TRBV30,15,.,few,TGTGCCTGGAGAGCTATTCGATCGGACGGGGAAAAACTGTTTTTT,CAWRAIRSDGEKLFF
TRBJ2-4,TRBV9,14,.,.,TGTGCCAGCAGCGTAGAAGGCGGAGGGAACATTCAGTACTTC,CASSVEGGGNIQYF
TRBJ2-1,TRBV10-3,14,TRBD2,.,TGTGCCATACGTAGCGGGGCCACCTACAATGAGCAGTTCTTC,CAIRSGATYNEQFF
TRBJ2-5,TRBV18,14,.,.,TGTGCCAGCTCACCGGGAGACTGGCGGGAGACCCAGTACTTC,CASSPGDWRETQYF
TRBJ1-1,TRBV6-5,14,TRBD1,.,TGTGCCAGCAGACCCGGGACAGGGATCACTGAAGCTTTCTTT,CASRPGTGITEAFF
TRBJ1-2,TRBV9,12,.,.,TGTGCCAGCAGCGTAGTCTGCTATGGCTACACCTTC,CASSVVCYGYTF
TRBJ2-3,TRBV2,19,TRBD2,.,TGTGCCAGCAGTGCAGGGACTAGCGGGAGTGGACGGAGGAGGGATACGCAGTATTTT,CASSAGTSGSGRRRDTQYF